Presented here are 22 T cell receptor beta chains from one specimen sequenced in a study of response to subunit inactivated influenza vaccine (dated by TCRdb to 2016 to 2019). Library preparation used RT-PCR. Sequencing was carried out with an Illumina HiSeq 2500. In-frame beta chains were kept once TCRdb had trimmed the public reads at Q25 with fastp and called clones with MiXCR. Identical CDR3 protein sequences are pooled into one entry, listed with their most common genes and DNA. In all, the sample holds hundreds of thousands of distinct CDR3 sequences, and 15% to 18% of those were seen once. The ten largest clones represent 11% of the sample. This specimen consisted of PBMCs from blood, obtained 12 days after vaccination. The receptors derive from a man aged 50-60 years who received an inactivated influenza vaccine. Donor details come from another sample of the same person, matched by shared clones.

This clonotype has just a few counts. The DNA of the CDR3 is TGCAGCTTCCGAGGGACTAGCGGGAGGGGGAACACCGGGGAGCTGTTTTTT. Amino acids: CSFRGTSGRGNTGELFF. V and J are TRBV29-1 and TRBJ2-2, with TRBD2 matching 16 bases. The CDR3 runs 17 residues. The junction had 7 bases not matched to a gene; V was cut back by 8 bases and J by 1 base. Germline CDR1 and CDR2: SQVTM and ANQGSEA.

The chain has TRBV6-5 and TRBJ2-7; D is ambiguous. Trimming pared 0 bases from V and 5 bases from J, leaving 8 bases between. CDR1 and CDR2 from the germline V gene are MNHEY and SVGAGI. CDR3 length equals 13 residues. The CDR3 region is CASSYSKAHEQYF. The CDR3 bases are TGTGCCAGCAGTTACTCGAAGGCCCACGAGCAGTACTTC.

This sequence joins TRBV6-2 or TRBV6-3 and TRBJ1-1, with D perhaps TRBD1 (6 bases). V was cut by 5 bases and J by 0 bases, with 19 bases left in between. The CDR3 covers 17 residues. Per germline, CDR1 MNHEY and CDR2 SVGEGT. The CDR3 DNA follows: TGTGCCAGCAGTCCATACTGGGACACTATAATGAACACTGAAGCTTTCTTT. Translated, it gives CASSPYWDTIMNTEAFF.

This clonotype was counted a few times. The chain has TRBV7-8 and TRBJ1-4; 8 bases fit TRBD1. Germline CDR1 is SGHVS and CDR2 is FQNEAQ. J gave up 12 bases and V 4 bases, and 10 bases lay outside the gene matches. This CDR3 comprises 14 residues. As DNA, the CDR3 is TGTGCCAGCAGCTCCCGGACAGGGCGGTGGGAACTGTTTTTT. Its protein product is CASSSRTGRWELFF.

This clonotype was found many times. The chain joins TRBV5-1 to TRBJ2-3, with D perhaps TRBD2 (5 bases). This CDR3 has 12 residues. Germline CDR1 reads SGHRS; CDR2 reads YFSETQ. Trimming shortened V by 8 bases and J by 2 bases, and 9 bases separated the two germline ends. The CDR3 bases are TGCGCCAGTCGAGGGAACACAGATACGCAGTATTTT. Its translation: CASRGNTDTQYF.

V gene TRBV20-1 combines with J gene TRBJ1-3; D not certain. With 1 base removed from V and 2 bases from J, the gap between germline ends came to 0 bases. The CDR3 consists of 11 residues. Germline V gene sequence: CDR1 DFQATT, CDR2 SNEGSKA (reference sequence). CDR3 sequence reads: CSARAGNTIYF. CDR3 DNA: TGCAGTGCTAGAGCTGGAAACACCATATATTTT.

This clonotype was detected only a few times. This chain joins TRBV5-6 and TRBJ1-1; D is ambiguous. The V and J ends lost 4 bases and 1 base respectively, with 14 bases between them. There are 15 residues in the CDR3. CDR1 and CDR2 (germline): SGHDT, YYEEEE. CDR3 bases: TGTGCCAGCAGCAAGAGCTCAGAGGAGAACACTGAAGCTTTCTTT. It codes for CASSKSSEENTEAFF.

This clonotype was seen a few times. This chain connects TRBV9 to TRBJ2-2; 10 nucleotides agree with TRBD2. Germline trimming cut 3 bases from V and 5 bases from J; bases unmatched to any gene: 7. This CDR3 region has 16 residues. CDR1 and CDR2 from the germline V gene are SGDLS and YYNGEE. The CDR3 sequence is CASSAQPGLATGELFF. In nucleotides, the CDR3 is TGTGCCAGCAGCGCGCAACCGGGACTAGCGACCGGGGAGCTGTTTTTT.

This clonotype was counted a single time. The chain recombines TRBV2 with TRBJ2-1; maybe TRBD1 (6 bases). The CDR3 runs 14 residues. Germline CDR1 and CDR2: SNHLY and FYNNEI. V was clipped by 4 bases and J by 6 bases, with 13 bases between them. CDR3 protein: CASSVWGTSNEQFF. In nucleotides, the CDR3 is TGTGCCAGCAGTGTATGGGGGACATCCAATGAGCAGTTCTTC.

This clonotype was seen more than once but under ten times. The rearrangement uses TRBV25-1 and TRBJ1-2, with D hard to call. Germline V lookup: CDR1 MGHDK, CDR2 SYGVNS. V was clipped by 1 base and J by 2 bases, with 8 bases between them. This CDR3 contains 14 residues. The CDR3 sequence: CASSELNSNYGYTF. The CDR3 nucleotides are TGTGCCAGCAGTGAATTGAACAGCAACTATGGCTACACCTTC.

This clonotype came up many times. V gene TRBV7-8 combines with J gene TRBJ2-2; no clear D gene. The V gene's germline CDR1 is SGHVS and CDR2 FQNEAQ. Trimming took off 1 base at V and 1 base at J, with 7 bases between the two ends. The CDR3 has 15 residues. Here the CDR3 DNA reads TGTGCCAGCAGCTTAGTCGGCAGGAACACCGGGGAGCTGTTTTTT. It is translated as CASSLVGRNTGELFF.

This clonotype was detected only a few times. The genes are TRBV6-1 and TRBJ2-3; TRBD2 agrees at 11 bases. The CDR3 spans 16 residues. Germline V gene data show CDR1 as MNHNS and CDR2 as SASEGT. The junction had 5 bases not matched to a gene; V was cut back by 5 bases and J by 1 base. The CDR3 is CASSLFSGRGTDTQYF. The CDR3 nucleotides are TGTGCCAGCAGTCTTTTTAGCGGGAGGGGCACAGATACGCAGTATTTT.

This clonotype has a count of ten or more. This chain uses TRBV4-3 with TRBJ2-2; 11 nucleotides line up with TRBD1. This CDR3 has 17 residues. The germline gives CDR1 LGHNA, CDR2 YSLEER. V was clipped by 3 bases and J by 1 base; unmatched bases: 4. The CDR3 sequence is CASSQGTGGRNTGELFF. In DNA, the CDR3 is TGCGCCAGCAGCCAGGGGACAGGGGGAAGGAACACCGGGGAGCTGTTTTTT.

A single count supports this clonotype. This chain joins TRBV12-3 or TRBV12-4 and TRBJ1-6; maybe TRBD1 (5 bases). The CDR3 has 13 amino acids. Trimming left V 6 bases short and J 9 bases short, with 12 bases between. This CDR3 is CASRGEIGSPLHF. For the CDR3, the DNA is TGTGCCAGCAGGGGGGAGATTGGTTCACCCCTCCACTTT.

The chain couples TRBV6-1 to TRBJ2-2; TRBD2 agrees at 13 bases. There are 16 residues in the CDR3. Germline loops: CDR1 MNHNS, CDR2 SASEGT. The trim removed 8 bases at V and 6 bases at J, leaving 9 bases unmatched. CDR3 coding DNA: TGTGCCAGCCTCCCGTGGGGACTAGCGGGGCCCGGGGAGCTGTTTTTT. Its protein product is CASLPWGLAGPGELFF.

This clonotype has only a few counts. V usage is TRBV7-9 and J usage is TRBJ1-5; D is unresolved. The V gene's germline CDR1 is SEHNR and CDR2 FQNEAQ (reference sequence). The V gene lost 1 base and the J gene lost 7 bases, with 11 bases spanning the gap. This CDR3 region has 14 residues. The chain's CDR3 is CASSLGSEGQPQHF. The CDR3 nucleotides are TGTGCCAGCAGCTTAGGGAGTGAGGGACAGCCCCAGCATTTT.

This clonotype was counted ten times or more. The genes are TRBV11-2 and TRBJ2-7; D is ambiguous. Germline CDR1 reads SGHAT; CDR2 reads FQNNGV. The CDR3 contains 13 residues. Trimming stripped 2 bases from V and 0 bases from J, with 5 bases between. The CDR3 region is CASSLRLSYEQYF. The CDR3 DNA sequence: TGTGCCAGCAGCTTAAGACTCTCCTACGAGCAGTACTTC.

This clonotype was picked up a small number of times. The V gene is TRBV12-3 or TRBV12-4, the J gene TRBJ2-5; maybe TRBD2 (5 bases). V lost 6 bases to trimming and J lost 5 bases, with 13 bases between them. The CDR3 totals 13 residues. CDR3 region: CASSPGFWETQYF. CDR3 sequence (DNA): TGTGCCAGCAGCCCGGGGTTCTGGGAGACCCAGTACTTC.

In this sample, this clonotype turned up a few times. The rearrangement joins TRBV28 to TRBJ2-1; 10 bases agree with TRBD1. The junction had 17 bases not matched to a gene; V was cut back by 3 bases and J by 12 bases. Germline V gene lookup returns CDR1 MDHEN and CDR2 SYDVKM. The CDR3 covers 17 residues. The CDR3 spells CASSLLSGTGALNGQFF. The CDR3 DNA reads TGTGCCAGCAGTTTGTTGTCCGGGACAGGGGCTCTAAACGGGCAGTTCTTC.

The chain combines TRBV6-1 with TRBJ1-3; D possibly corresponds to TRBD1 (5 bases). The germline V and J ends were trimmed by 8 bases and 4 bases, with 18 bases remaining between them. Germline CDR1 MNHNS, CDR2 SASEGT. The CDR3 spans 15 residues. This CDR3 is CASARGRGGGNTIYF. DNA of the CDR3: TGTGCCAGCGCCCGAGGAAGGGGTGGCGGAAACACCATATATTTT.

This clonotype was counted only a few times. The chain combines TRBV5-1 with TRBJ2-5; 7 positions agree with TRBD2. CDR3 length: 14 amino acids. Germline V gene lookup returns CDR1 SGHRS and CDR2 YFSETQ. Trimming removed 4 bases from V and 2 bases from J; junction bases left unmatched: 5. CDR3 sequence (DNA): TGCGCCAGCAGCCCCTGGGGGGGACAAGAGACCCAGTACTTC. This translates into CASSPWGGQETQYF.

The chain uses TRBV4-1 and TRBJ2-7; 8 nucleotides match TRBD1. The CDR3 has 16 residues. V lost 0 bases and J lost 7; bases outside the gene matches: 11. The V gene's germline CDR1 is MGHRA and CDR2 YSYEKL. The CDR3 protein is CASSQERGRTGWEQYF. The CDR3 coding sequence is TGCGCCAGCAGCCAAGAACGGGGCCGGACAGGGTGGGAGCAGTACTTC.